A selection of T cell receptor beta chains follows, all from one sample in a study of blood T cell repertoires in COVID-19. Repertoires were generated with immunoSEQ multiplex PCR, while TCRdb's copy carries only in-frame clones and drops some. The sample records about 120,000 clones, 85% being singletons. The source material was peripheral blood. The receptors were sampled from a woman older than 75 with acute or convalescent COVID-19. CDR3s include the opening cysteine and the closing phenylalanine or tryptophan. The D gene is left open where the match is weak. Clone size is stated in some rows and not others, as once, few, many or a class when expanded.

v_call	j_call	clone_size	d_call	cdr3_nt	cdr3_aa
TRBV5-4	TRBJ1-2	-	TRBD1	TGTGCCAGCAGCTTGGGGGGGACAGGGGGCGGTATATATGGCTACACCTTC	CASSLGGTGGGIYGYTF
TRBV12-3/TRBV12-4	TRBJ1-2	-	-	TGTGCCAGCAGTTTGCGGGGCGACTATGGCTACACCTTC	CASSLRGDYGYTF
TRBV7-3	TRBJ1-2	-	-	TGTGCCAGCAGCTTAGATGGGGGCAGGGGTGGCTACACCTTC	CASSLDGGRGGYTF
TRBV9	TRBJ2-7	-	TRBD1	TGTGCCAGCAGCTCGCGGGGACAGGGCGTCTCCTACGAGCAGTACTTC	CASSSRGQGVSYEQYF
TRBV4-2	TRBJ2-1	-	TRBD2	TGTGCCAGCAGCCAAGATGTGACGGGGGGGCGACACAATGAGCAGTTCTTC	CASSQDVTGGRHNEQFF
TRBV5-1	TRBJ1-1	-	TRBD1	TGCGCCAGCAGCTTGGGACAGGGGAACTTAGTCACTGAAGCTTTCTTT	CASSLGQGNLVTEAFF
TRBV6-5	TRBJ1-6	-	-	TGTGCCAGCAGTCCCGTCCCTGAGGGTTCACCCCTCCACTTT	CASSPVPEGSPLHF
TRBV2	TRBJ1-1	-	-	TGTGCCAGCAGTGAAGTGGCTGTGTACACTGAAGCTTTCTTT	CASSEVAVYTEAFF
TRBV5-6	TRBJ1-5	few	-	TGTGCCAGCAGCCTCGTCGATCAGCCCCAGCATTTT	CASSLVDQPQHF
TRBV13	TRBJ2-7	-	TRBD2	TGTGCCAGCAGCTTGTCACAGCGGGGGGGTGAGCAGTACTTC	CASSLSQRGGEQYF
TRBV14	TRBJ1-4	-	-	TGTGCCAGCAACCGGGGGAATGAAAAACTGTTTTTT	CASNRGNEKLFF
TRBV10-3	TRBJ2-2	-	TRBD2	TGTGCCATCAGTGATCCGGGACTAGCGGGGGGCAATCGAAACACCGGGGAGCTGTTTTTT	CAISDPGLAGGNRNTGELFF
TRBV18	TRBJ1-2	-	TRBD1	TGTGCCAGCTCATTGGACAGGGCCTATGGCTACACCTTC	CASSLDRAYGYTF
TRBV7-9	TRBJ1-2	few	-	TGTGCCAGCAGCTCCTCGCGCAGGGGAGCTAACTATGGCTACACCTTC	CASSSSRRGANYGYTF
TRBV28	TRBJ1-5	-	-	TGTGCCAGCAGTTTTGGGCCGTTCAAGGCCTCGAGCAATCAGCCCCAGCATTTT	CASSFGPFKASSNQPQHF
TRBV5-1	TRBJ1-1	-	TRBD1	TGCGCCAGCAGCTTGCGACAGGGGAGTTGGGGCACTGAAGCTTTCTTT	CASSLRQGSWGTEAFF
TRBV5-1	TRBJ1-1	-	-	TGCGCCAGCAGCTTTCAAGGGGCGAACACTGAAGCTTTCTTT	CASSFQGANTEAFF